This is a list of T cell receptor beta chains from one sample in a study of vaccination and CD4 T cells after COVID-19. What these receptors recognize is not known. TCRdb reprocessed the PCR reads with MiXCR, giving one entry per CDR3 protein. The sample records 16,000 or so distinct CDR3 sequences, 52% being singletons. This specimen consisted of CD4+ T cells from blood, cultured in vitro, obtained before SARS-CoV-2 vaccination. The receptors here all came from a human donor who had recovered from COVID-19. The CDR3 runs from the conserved cysteine through the conserved F or W. D genes are given only for firm matches. The listing skips clone size in some rows; elsewhere it reads once, few, many or a size class.

j_call: TRBJ1-5
clone_size: -
v_call: TRBV4-1
d_call: -
cdr3_nt: TGCGCCAGCAGCCCATTGGCAGGGGTCGGGCAGCCCCAGCATTTT
cdr3_aa: CASSPLAGVGQPQHF

j_call: TRBJ2-2
clone_size: -
v_call: TRBV7-2
d_call: -
cdr3_nt: TGTGCCAGCAGCTTCCGGCGGACCACAACCGGGGAGCTGTTTTTT
cdr3_aa: CASSFRRTTTGELFF

j_call: TRBJ2-1
clone_size: -
v_call: TRBV6-4
d_call: -
cdr3_nt: TGTGCCAGCAATAATGGGACGGGGCTCCGCTCCTACAATGAGCAGTTCTTC
cdr3_aa: CASNNGTGLRSYNEQFF

j_call: TRBJ1-5
clone_size: -
v_call: TRBV19
d_call: -
cdr3_nt: TGTGCCAGTAGTATCGTTCGACTGAGTAGCAATCAGCCCCAGCATTTT
cdr3_aa: CASSIVRLSSNQPQHF

j_call: TRBJ2-1
clone_size: -
v_call: TRBV29-1
d_call: TRBD1
cdr3_nt: TGCAGCGCTGACAGGGGCCGCACTTCGAGCTCCTACAATGAGCAGTTCTTC
cdr3_aa: CSADRGRTSSSYNEQFF

j_call: TRBJ1-5
clone_size: -
v_call: TRBV12-3/TRBV12-4
d_call: TRBD1
cdr3_nt: TGTGCCAGCAGTTTAGGAGGGGGCCCCACCACCCAGCATTTT
cdr3_aa: CASSLGGGPTTQHF

j_call: TRBJ1-1
clone_size: -
v_call: TRBV25-1
d_call: TRBD1
cdr3_nt: TGTGCCAGCAGTGACCCTAGGACAGGGTGGACTGAAGCTTTCTTT
cdr3_aa: CASSDPRTGWTEAFF

j_call: TRBJ1-3
clone_size: -
v_call: TRBV7-9
d_call: -
cdr3_nt: TGTGCCAGCAGCTTAGTAGGGACGAACACCATATATTTT
cdr3_aa: CASSLVGTNTIYF

j_call: TRBJ2-5
clone_size: -
v_call: TRBV11-2
d_call: -
cdr3_nt: TGTGCCAGCAGCGGTCCGGGTATGAGGCCAGAGACCCAGTACTTC
cdr3_aa: CASSGPGMRPETQYF

j_call: TRBJ1-5
clone_size: -
v_call: TRBV28
d_call: -
cdr3_nt: TGTGCCAGCAGTTCTCACCGTCCCACATATTTGGGCAATCAGCCCCAGCATTTT
cdr3_aa: CASSSHRPTYLGNQPQHF

j_call: TRBJ1-5
clone_size: -
v_call: TRBV6-1
d_call: TRBD1
cdr3_nt: TGTGCCAGCAGACCCTCCCGGACAGGGTTCAGACAGCCCCAGCATTTT
cdr3_aa: CASRPSRTGFRQPQHF

j_call: TRBJ1-1
clone_size: -
v_call: TRBV5-1
d_call: -
cdr3_nt: TGCGCCAGCAGTAGGGTACAGCCCACTGAAGCTTTCTTT
cdr3_aa: CASSRVQPTEAFF

j_call: TRBJ2-1
clone_size: once
v_call: TRBV19
d_call: -
cdr3_nt: TGTGCCAGTAGCGGGGTTCGGGAGCAGTTCTTC
cdr3_aa: CASSGVREQFF

j_call: TRBJ1-2
clone_size: -
v_call: TRBV11-3
d_call: -
cdr3_nt: TGTGCCAGCAGCTTAGAGGGCAGGGACGGGAACTATGGCTACACCTTC
cdr3_aa: CASSLEGRDGNYGYTF

j_call: TRBJ2-5
clone_size: -
v_call: TRBV20-1
d_call: TRBD2
cdr3_nt: TGCAGTGCTAGGCCAGCGGGGCGGCAAGAGACCCAGTACTTC
cdr3_aa: CSARPAGRQETQYF

j_call: TRBJ1-1
clone_size: few
v_call: TRBV19
d_call: -
cdr3_nt: TGTGCCAGTAGTCCCCAAACAGGAACCCCATCTGAAGCTTTCTTT
cdr3_aa: CASSPQTGTPSEAFF

j_call: TRBJ1-5
clone_size: few
v_call: TRBV6-1
d_call: -
cdr3_nt: TGTGCCAGCAGTCCCCGGGGGGCGAATATACAGCCCCAGCATTTT
cdr3_aa: CASSPRGANIQPQHF

j_call: TRBJ2-5
clone_size: -
v_call: TRBV5-6
d_call: -
cdr3_nt: TGTGCCAGCAGCTATTCAGGGGGGTTCCAAGAGACCCAGTACTTC
cdr3_aa: CASSYSGGFQETQYF

j_call: TRBJ1-2
clone_size: -
v_call: TRBV7-6
d_call: -
cdr3_nt: TGTGCCAGCAGCCCCGGGACGGACCCCTATGGCTACACCTTC
cdr3_aa: CASSPGTDPYGYTF

j_call: TRBJ1-2
clone_size: few
v_call: TRBV7-8
d_call: TRBD1
cdr3_nt: TGTGCCAGCAGCCCGCGGACAGGGGGAGAAGGCTACACCTTC
cdr3_aa: CASSPRTGGEGYTF

j_call: TRBJ2-7
clone_size: few
v_call: TRBV20-1
d_call: TRBD2
cdr3_nt: TGCAGTGCTACTCAACGACTAGCGGGCCGTGTAGAGCAGTACTTC
cdr3_aa: CSATQRLAGRVEQYF

j_call: TRBJ1-2
clone_size: -
v_call: TRBV20-1
d_call: TRBD1
cdr3_nt: TGCAGTGCTAGTCCCGGGACAGTTTACGGCTACACCTTC
cdr3_aa: CSASPGTVYGYTF

j_call: TRBJ1-2
clone_size: few
v_call: TRBV6-1
d_call: TRBD1
cdr3_nt: TGTGCCAGCAGCATCGCCCTGAGAAGGGGGCTCTATGGCTACACCTTC
cdr3_aa: CASSIALRRGLYGYTF

j_call: TRBJ2-1
clone_size: -
v_call: TRBV27
d_call: -
cdr3_nt: TGTGCCAGCGGGGTACCCTACAATGAGCAGTTCTTC
cdr3_aa: CASGVPYNEQFF

j_call: TRBJ2-4
clone_size: -
v_call: TRBV19
d_call: TRBD1
cdr3_nt: TGTGCCACACGGGACAGAGCCAAAAACATTCAGTACTTC
cdr3_aa: CATRDRAKNIQYF

j_call: TRBJ2-5
clone_size: -
v_call: TRBV12-3/TRBV12-4
d_call: -
cdr3_nt: TGTGCCAGCAGCCGAGGGGTGTGGCAAGAGACCCAGTACTTC
cdr3_aa: CASSRGVWQETQYF

j_call: TRBJ2-5
clone_size: few
v_call: TRBV6-2/TRBV6-3
d_call: -
cdr3_nt: TGTGCCTCCTCTCGGGGGTTAGGGGAGACCCAGTACTTC
cdr3_aa: CASSRGLGETQYF

j_call: TRBJ1-1
clone_size: -
v_call: TRBV10-3
d_call: TRBD1
cdr3_nt: TGTGCCATCAGTGAGATCTTGACAGGGGGAAGAGCTTTCTTT
cdr3_aa: CAISEILTGGRAFF

j_call: TRBJ1-1
clone_size: few
v_call: TRBV11-1
d_call: -
cdr3_nt: TGTGCCAGCGTTCAGACCCGGCAGAACACTGAAGCTTTCTTT
cdr3_aa: CASVQTRQNTEAFF

j_call: TRBJ2-2
clone_size: once
v_call: TRBV10-3
d_call: -
cdr3_nt: TGTGCCATCAGTGAATGGGGCCCGAACACCGGGGAGCTGTTTTTT
cdr3_aa: CAISEWGPNTGELFF

j_call: TRBJ2-1
clone_size: -
v_call: TRBV19
d_call: -
cdr3_nt: TGTGCCAGTATTGGTAGGGGATACAATGAGCAGTTCTTC
cdr3_aa: CASIGRGYNEQFF

j_call: TRBJ2-3
clone_size: once
v_call: TRBV24-1
d_call: TRBD1
cdr3_nt: TGTGCCACCAGTGACACGACAGGGAGTAGAGATACGCAGTATTTT
cdr3_aa: CATSDTTGSRDTQYF

j_call: TRBJ2-1
clone_size: once
v_call: TRBV19
d_call: -
cdr3_nt: TGTGCCAGTAGTATGCCGGGAGCCCACAATGAGCAGTTCTTC
cdr3_aa: CASSMPGAHNEQFF

j_call: TRBJ2-5
clone_size: -
v_call: TRBV7-6
d_call: TRBD2
cdr3_nt: TGTGCCAGCAGCGGTAGCGGGAGGGCCGGAGAGACCCAGTACTTC
cdr3_aa: CASSGSGRAGETQYF

j_call: TRBJ1-2
clone_size: -
v_call: TRBV28
d_call: -
cdr3_nt: TGTGCCAGCATCGCGATCGATGACCTTTATGGCTACACCTTC
cdr3_aa: CASIAIDDLYGYTF

j_call: TRBJ1-1
clone_size: -
v_call: TRBV6-5
d_call: -
cdr3_nt: TGTGCCAGCAGTTACGGTGTCAGGGTTACTGAAGCTTTCTTT
cdr3_aa: CASSYGVRVTEAFF

j_call: TRBJ2-2
clone_size: -
v_call: TRBV19
d_call: -
cdr3_nt: TGTGCCAGTAGTATGACCCATAACACCGGGGAGCTGTTTTTT
cdr3_aa: CASSMTHNTGELFF

j_call: TRBJ1-5
clone_size: -
v_call: TRBV6-1
d_call: -
cdr3_nt: TGTGCCAGCAGCCAAAGGCCCAATCAGCCCCAGCATTTT
cdr3_aa: CASSQRPNQPQHF

j_call: TRBJ1-5
clone_size: few
v_call: TRBV20-1
d_call: -
cdr3_nt: TGCAGTGCTAGAGATCGGGGGGGTCGCAATCAGCCCCAGCATTTT
cdr3_aa: CSARDRGGRNQPQHF

j_call: TRBJ2-3
clone_size: -
v_call: TRBV10-2
d_call: -
cdr3_nt: TGCGCCACGGGGACGGAGGGTCTCACAGATACGCAGTATTTT
cdr3_aa: CATGTEGLTDTQYF